A single sample gave rise to the 7 T cell receptor beta chains below, sequenced in a study of response to subunit inactivated influenza vaccine. TCRdb re-derived calls from the RT-PCR reads in MiXCR, one entry per CDR3 protein. There are 450,000 to 550,000 distinct CDR3 sequences in the sample; approximately 24% occur only once, and 1.5% to 2% lies in the top ten. The sample here was CD4+ T cells sorted from PBMCs, taken around 5 days after vaccination. The receptor source for this set is a man between 45 and 60 years old who received an inactivated influenza vaccine.

This clonotype has just a few counts. J is TRBJ2-3 and V is TRBV9, with TRBD1 matching over 10 bases. This CDR3 has 15 amino acids. The V gene's germline CDR1 is SGDLS and CDR2 YYNGEE. The ends lost 0 bases at V and 6 bases at J; junction bases unmatched: 4. The CDR3: CASSVVPGQGDTQYF. The CDR3 bases are TGTGCCAGCAGCGTAGTTCCGGGACAGGGGGATACGCAGTATTTT.

This clonotype has just a few counts. V usage is TRBV20-1 and J usage is TRBJ2-1, with 14 bases lining up with TRBD2. This CDR3 comprises 15 residues. Looked up from germline, CDR1 is DFQATT and CDR2 is SNEGSKA (reference sequence). V dropped 5 bases and J dropped 6; count of bases not matched to a gene: 6. CDR3 sequence (DNA): TGCAGTGCTGCCACCGGGACTAGCGGGAGCAATGAGCAGTTCTTC. Amino acid sequence: CSAATGTSGSNEQFF.

The genes are TRBV12-3 or TRBV12-4 and TRBJ1-6; unclear D gene. The CDR3 covers 16 residues. Trimming took off 2 bases at V and 8 bases at J, with 16 bases between the two ends. The CDR3 bases are TGTGCCAGCAGTTTAAGCGACTTTTTGTCCCATTCACCCCTCCACTTT. Translating it yields CASSLSDFLSHSPLHF.

The chain is built from TRBV6-1 and TRBJ2-3; tentative D call: TRBD1 (5 bases). The CDR3 runs 12 residues. Between the trimmed V and J ends, which lost 4 bases and 7 bases, there was a span of 9 bases. Germline lookup yields CDR1 MNHNS and CDR2 SASEGT. The CDR3 sequence: CASSVQGYTQYF. CDR3 DNA: TGTGCCAGCAGTGTTCAGGGATATACGCAGTATTTT.

The chain carries TRBV12-3 or TRBV12-4 and TRBJ2-5; 8 bases fit TRBD2. This CDR3 comprises 15 residues. V was pared by 4 bases and J by 1 base, with 5 bases of the junction left unmatched. CDR3 residues: CASSSQRGSQETQYF. CDR3 coding DNA: TGTGCCAGCAGTTCCCAGCGGGGGAGCCAAGAGACCCAGTACTTC.

This clonotype was observed a few times. The V call is TRBV24-1, the J call TRBJ2-3; maybe TRBD1 (5 bases). The V end lost 3 bases, the J end lost 2 bases, and 14 bases lay between the germline ends. In germline, CDR1 is KGHDR, CDR2 SFDVKD. This CDR3 comprises 16 residues. CDR3 loop: CATSDREEGVTDTQYF. In DNA form, the CDR3 reads TGTGCCACCAGTGATCGTGAGGAAGGGGTCACAGATACGCAGTATTTT.

The CDR3 DNA follows: TGTGCCAGCAGCCCTCGTTTCGAGCCCTACGAGCAGTACTTC. This gives the protein CASSPRFEPYEQYF. The V and J genes are TRBV7-8 and TRBJ2-7; D ambiguous. V was clipped by 5 bases and J by 2 bases, with 13 bases between them. The CDR3 sequence is 14 residues long. Germline V gives CDR1 SGHVS, CDR2 FQNEAQ.